Shown below are 30 T cell receptor beta chains from a single sample sequenced in a study of tumor-infiltrating lymphocytes in primary liver carcinoma. The blood RNA (from unsorted whole blood) was obtained, and germline DNA was also extracted. TCR beta cDNA was reverse-transcribed from around 0.55 ug of total RNA. The reaction used a constant-region primer and ProtoScript II reverse transcriptase. Amplification in three nested multiplex PCR rounds with slightly modified ARM-PCR gave rise to TCR beta libraries. Investigators reported that the first two PCR rounds, at 10 cycles each, used TRBV1-TRBV30 forward primers with a C-beta reverse primer. TCRdb processed the multiplex PCR reads anew with MiXCR; each CDR3 protein has one entry. The table has 150,000 to 200,000 distinct CDR3 sequences, over 50% seen once. Material: peripheral blood. Receptors were obtained from a man in his forties with primary liver carcinoma and hepatitis B virus infection.

Worth noting for this clonotype: Mismatch with germline at one junction end may stem from a read error. CDR3 in amino acids: CASTYSTAGQGGDTQYF. CDR3 DNA sequence: TGTGCCAGCACTTACTCGACTGCGGGCCAGGGTGGAGATACGCAGTATTTT. The V call is TRBV6-2 or TRBV6-3, the J call TRBJ2-3; the D call may be TRBD1 or TRBD2 (5 bases each). Germline-derived CDR1 and CDR2 are MNHEY and SVGEGT. The CDR3 covers 17 residues.

The J gene is TRBJ2-7, the V gene TRBV12-3 or TRBV12-4; 9 bases agree with TRBD2. Trimming at V came to 6 bases and at J to 5 bases, leaving 26 bases not matched to a gene. CDR3 length: 20 residues. CDR3 nucleotides: TGTGCCAGCAGCCCTGAGCAACAGGGTCTTCTGCGGGAGGGCCTAGACGAGCAGTACTTC. The encoded protein is CASSPEQQGLLREGLDEQYF.

This clonotype was counted a few times. The rearrangement joins TRBV6-5 to TRBJ2-1, with 8 bases that match TRBD2. V gave up 5 bases and J gave up 7 bases; unmatched junction bases: 10. This CDR3 comprises 15 residues. The germline V gene encodes CDR1 MNHEY and CDR2 SVGAGI. This CDR3 is CASSGAGVRKNEQFF. CDR3 nucleotide sequence: TGTGCCAGCAGTGGAGCGGGAGTTCGAAAGAATGAGCAGTTCTTC.

This clonotype was counted only a few times. The CDR3 DNA is TGTGCCAGCAGCATTGAATTGGGGGGGGGGCTGCAGTACTTC. Amino acid sequence: CASSIELGGGLQYF. The genes are TRBV11-2 and TRBJ2-7, with D tentatively TRBD2 (7 bases). Germline V gives CDR1 SGHAT, CDR2 FQNNGV. The CDR3 runs to 14 residues. The ends were cut back, 5 bases at V and 9 bases at J, with 20 bases in the middle.

This clonotype was recorded once. The junction differs from germline at one of its ends, possibly a read error. J is TRBJ2-7 and V is TRBV11-1; 7 bases are a match to TRBD2. Germline V gene lookup returns CDR1 SGHAT and CDR2 FQDESV (reference sequence). This CDR3 is 13 amino acids long. For the CDR3, the DNA is TGTACCAGCAGCTTGCGGGGGTACTACGGGCAGTACTTC. Translated: CTSSLRGYYGQYF.

This chain joins TRBV4-2 and TRBJ2-1; 15 bases match TRBD2. V lost 1 base to trimming and J lost 6 bases; unmatched junction nucleotides: 4. This CDR3 has 17 residues. The germline V gene encodes CDR1 LGHNA and CDR2 YNFKEQ. CDR3 sequence (DNA): TGTGCCAGCAGCCAAGGGACTAGCGGGAGGGGTAGCAATGAGCAGTTCTTC. This translates into CASSQGTSGRGSNEQFF.

On this clonotype itself: Since no conserved phenylalanine or tryptophan closes the CDR3, a read error is the likely cause. V is TRBV6-6 and J is TRBJ1-6, with D possibly being TRBD1 (6 bases). The CDR3 is made up of 13 amino acids. CDR1 is MNHNY and CDR2 is SVGAGI in the germline V gene (reference sequence). CDR3 bases: TGTGTCAGCAGTATCGACAGGCTTTCACCCCTCCACTTA. This sequence encodes CVSSIDRLSPLHL.

As regards this clonotype: A read error may produce the germline difference seen at one junction end. This sequence joins TRBV10-3 and TRBJ2-2; tentatively, D is TRBD1 (7 bases). Germline CDR1 reads ENHRY; CDR2 reads SYGVKD. This CDR3 has 16 residues. CDR3 DNA sequence: TGTGCCTTCAGTGTCGGCGGGACAGCTAACACCGGGGAGCCGTTTTTT. Its protein product is CAFSVGGTANTGEPFF.

Concerning this clonotype: Just one base apart from a much larger clone, this may be a read error. The chain joins TRBV5-5 to TRBJ2-3, with TRBD2 matching over 8 bases. In germline, CDR1 is SGHKS, CDR2 YYEKEE (reference sequence). V lost 1 base and J lost 4; bases outside the gene matches: 8. The CDR3 is 16 residues long. This CDR3 reads CASSLWGSGTPDTQYF. The CDR3 region has the DNA TGTGCCAGCAGCTTGTGGGGTAGCGGGACCCCAGATACGCAGTATTTT.

As for this clonotype: Its ends do not fully match the called genes, so a read error is possible. The chain couples TRBV12-5 to TRBJ1-3, with D possibly TRBD1 on 6 matching bases. CDR3 length: 18 amino acids. CDR1 is LGHNT, CDR2 FRNRAP, per germline. CDR3 residues: CASGLVTGTEYTGNTIYF. The DNA of the CDR3 is TGTGCTAGTGGTTTGGTAACAGGGACGGAATACACTGGGAACACCATATATTTT.

A note on this clonotype: Given the absence of the conserved phenylalanine or tryptophan at the CDR3 end, a read error is likely. CDR3 sequence (DNA): TGCAGCGTTGAATACCATGGCTACACCAAC. Its protein is CSVEYHGYTN. The chain employs TRBV29-1 and TRBJ1-2; D is uncertain. The CDR3 runs 10 residues. CDR1 is SQVTM, CDR2 ANQGSEA, per germline. Trimming removed 2 bases from V and 6 bases from J, with 4 bases in between.

This chain links TRBV14 with TRBJ2-2; the D is unclear. The CDR3 has 14 residues. Germline lookup yields CDR1 SGHDN and CDR2 FVKESK. The V end lost 4 bases, the J end lost 5 bases, and 11 bases lay between the germline ends. The DNA of the CDR3 is TGTGCCAGCAGCCCCAGACTGTCAACCGGGGAGCTGTTTTTT. Its translation is CASSPRLSTGELFF.

Comment on this clonotype: A much more abundant neighbour one base away suggests this may be a read error. This chain links TRBV11-2 with TRBJ2-7; TRBD1 agrees at 7 bases. Germline-derived CDR1 and CDR2 are SGHAT and FQNNGV. The CDR3 extends over 12 amino acids. CDR3 loop: CANSSTGFEQYF. The CDR3 DNA reads TGTGCCAACAGCTCGACAGGGTTCGAGCAGTACTTC.

The chain joins TRBV29-1 to TRBJ2-1, with TRBD2 identical over 8 bases. CDR1 SQVTM and CDR2 ANQGSEA come from the germline V gene. CDR3 size: 14 residues. Trimming removed 4 bases from V and 4 bases from J; junction bases left unmatched: 6. CDR3 amino acids: CSVGPLAVYNEQFF. The CDR3, as DNA: TGCAGCGTTGGTCCACTAGCGGTATACAATGAGCAGTTCTTC.

This clonotype appeared many times. This chain uses TRBV11-2 with TRBJ2-1, with D possibly TRBD1 on 5 matching bases. The CDR3 runs 14 residues. The V gene lost 1 base and the J gene lost 6 bases, with 10 bases spanning the gap. Germline CDR1 SGHAT, CDR2 FQNNGV. CDR3 amino acids: CASSLGGSLNEQFF. In DNA form, the CDR3 reads TGTGCCAGCAGCTTAGGGGGCAGCCTCAATGAGCAGTTCTTC.

This clonotype was seen once. This chain joins TRBV11-3 and TRBJ2-1; weak D call: TRBD1 (5 bases). Germline loops: CDR1 SGHNT, CDR2 YENEEA. The CDR3 is 13 residues long. V was clipped by 4 bases and J by 9 bases, with 13 bases between them. CDR3 protein: CASSSRGDSEQFF. CDR3 coding DNA: TGTGCCAGCAGCTCCCGCGGAGACAGTGAGCAGTTCTTC. Looking up the rest from reference TRBV11-3 and TRBJ2-1 gives the full variable domain: EAGVVQSPRYKIIEKKQPVAFWCNPISGHNTLYWYLQNLGQGPELLIRYENEEAVDDSQLPKDRFSAERLKGVDSTLKIQPAELGDSAVYLCASSSRGDSEQFFGPGTRLTVL.

About this clonotype: The germline gene is not matched at one end of the junction; a read error may be the cause. V usage is TRBV4-1 and J usage is TRBJ1-2, with D perhaps TRBD1 (5 bases). The CDR3 spans 16 residues. Germline CDR1 MGHRA, CDR2 YSYEKL. DNA for the CDR3: TGCGCCACCAGCCAAGATGAGGCAGGGACTTACTATGGCTACACCTTC. Its protein is CATSQDEAGTYYGYTF.

On this clonotype: Because the CDR3 is missing its conserved closing phenylalanine or tryptophan, this is likely a read error. The chain joins TRBV4-2 to TRBJ2-3; D uncertain. The CDR3 is 17 amino acids. Germline assignment: CDR1 LGHNA and CDR2 YNFKEQ. Trimming shortened V by 0 bases and J by 0 bases, and 13 bases separated the two germline ends. The CDR3 reads CASSQDDVRASTDTQYL. DNA for the CDR3: TGTGCCAGCAGCCAAGATGATGTGAGAGCTAGCACAGATACGCAGTATTTG.

Worth noting for this clonotype: Just one base apart from a much larger clone, this may be a read error. The chain has TRBV11-2 and TRBJ1-6; D remains unclear. CDR3 length equals 15 residues. Germline lookup yields CDR1 SGHAT and CDR2 FQNNGV. V lost 3 bases, J lost 8 bases, and 14 bases lay in between. The CDR3 here is CASSFIQWADSPLHF. The CDR3 region has the DNA TGTGCCAGCAGCTTTATACAGTGGGCGGATTCACCCCTCCACTTT.

This clonotype was picked up many times. This rearrangement joins TRBV29-1 to TRBJ2-3, with TRBD1 identical over 8 bases. CDR1 is SQVTM and CDR2 is ANQGSEA in the germline V gene. This CDR3 is built from 15 residues. V was pared by 5 bases and J by 0 bases, with 7 bases of the junction left unmatched. CDR3 nucleotide sequence: TGCAGCGTTTTCAGGGGGCGTGTGAGCACAGATACGCAGTATTTT. Its protein product is CSVFRGRVSTDTQYF.

This clonotype showed up just a few times. The gene calls are TRBV13 and TRBJ2-5; 8 bases map to TRBD1. Unmatched junction bases numbered 11, after V lost 6 bases and J lost 2 bases. The CDR3 loop spans 16 amino acids. Germline V gives CDR1 PRHDT, CDR2 FYEKMQ (reference sequence). The chain's CDR3 is CASSQTRTGSQETQYF. The CDR3 nucleotides are TGTGCCAGCAGTCAAACACGGACAGGGTCACAAGAGACCCAGTACTTC.

Note on this clonotype: An end of the junction does not agree with germline; a read error may underlie this. V and J are TRBV6-6 and TRBJ2-7, with D possibly being TRBD2 (5 bases). There are 13 residues in the CDR3. Germline V CDR1 and CDR2: MNHNY, SVGAGI (reference sequence). The CDR3, as DNA: TGTGCCAGCAGTTACGTTACGGGGTACGAGCAGCACTTC. Amino acids: CASSYVTGYEQHF.

The rearrangement links TRBV4-1 to TRBJ2-7; maybe TRBD1 (6 bases). The CDR3 runs 14 residues. Between the trimmed V and J ends, which lost 1 base and 3 bases, there was a span of 10 bases. The germline V gene encodes CDR1 MGHRA and CDR2 YSYEKL. In DNA form, the CDR3 reads TGCGCCAGCAGCCAAGTACAACAGGGCTACGAGCAGTACTTC. Encoded protein: CASSQVQQGYEQYF.

The chain links TRBV11-1 to TRBJ2-1; possibly TRBD2 for D (5 bases). The CDR3 covers 12 residues. The germline gives CDR1 SGHAT, CDR2 FQDESV (reference sequence). The germline V and J ends were trimmed by 5 bases and 7 bases, with 9 bases remaining between them. DNA for the CDR3: TGTGCCAGCAGCCGTAGAGGGAATGAGCAGTTCTTC. This sequence encodes CASSRRGNEQFF.

V and J are TRBV6-5 and TRBJ2-5; the match to TRBD1 covers 7 bases. Germline CDR1 is MNHEY and CDR2 is SVGAGI. There are 16 residues in the CDR3. Germline trimming cut 4 bases from V and 7 bases from J; bases unmatched to any gene: 15. This CDR3 is CASSSDPGQVSGTQYF. CDR3 coding DNA: TGTGCCAGCAGTTCCGACCCTGGACAGGTGTCGGGGACCCAGTACTTC.

The J gene is TRBJ2-5, the V gene TRBV24-1; D is possibly TRBD1 or TRBD2 (5 bases each). V lost 1 base to trimming and J lost 2 bases, with 13 bases between them. This CDR3 spans 16 amino acids. Germline CDR1 is KGHDR and CDR2 is SFDVKD. CDR3 amino acids: CATSDLTGTEQETQYF. The CDR3 DNA is TGTGCCACCAGTGATTTAACCGGGACCGAGCAAGAGACCCAGTACTTC.

The V and J genes are TRBV12-3 or TRBV12-4 and TRBJ1-2, with D unclear. This CDR3 has 12 amino acids. Trimming shortened V by 10 bases and J by 4 bases, and 13 bases separated the two germline ends. CDR3 DNA sequence: TGTGCCACTATGAACAGATCCTATGGCTACACCTTC. It yields the protein CATMNRSYGYTF.

This chain connects TRBV10-1 to TRBJ2-5; D possibly uses TRBD1 or TRBD2 (5 bases each). The CDR3 sequence is 14 residues long. The V gene lost 0 bases and the J gene lost 0 bases, with 5 bases spanning the gap. Germline assignment: CDR1 WNHNN and CDR2 SYGVQD (reference sequence). CDR3 protein: CASSESGHQETQYF. The DNA for the CDR3 is TGCGCCAGCAGTGAGTCGGGACACCAAGAGACCCAGTACTTC.

In regard to this clonotype: One end of the junction is discordant with germline, which a read error may explain. The chain recombines TRBV11-1 with TRBJ2-3, with D unresolved. The CDR3 extends over 14 amino acids. The germline gives CDR1 SGHAT, CDR2 FQDESV (reference sequence). CDR3 in DNA: TGTGCCATCAGCCTCTCGGACGCTATAGATGCGCAGTATTTT. Translation gives CAISLSDAIDAQYF. The variable domain in full, with the rest retrieved from reference TRBV11-1 and TRBJ2-3, is EAEVAQSPRYKITEKSQAVAFWCDPISGHATLYWYRQILGQGPELLVQFQDESVVDDSQLPKDRFSAERLKGVDSTLKIQPAELGDSAMYLCAISLSDAIDAQYFGPGTRLTVL.

The chain links TRBV11-1 to TRBJ2-5; perhaps D is TRBD1 or TRBD2 (5 bases each). Germline V lookup: CDR1 SGHAT, CDR2 FQDESV (reference sequence). Trimming took 5 bases from V and 5 from J, leaving 15 bases between them. The CDR3 is 14 amino acids. The CDR3: CASSTGLAAETQYF. DNA of the CDR3: TGTGCCAGCAGCACGGGGCTAGCCGCGGAGACCCAGTACTTC. The full variable domain, rest sourced from reference TRBV11-1 and TRBJ2-5, is EAEVAQSPRYKITEKSQAVAFWCDPISGHATLYWYRQILGQGPELLVQFQDESVVDDSQLPKDRFSAERLKGVDSTLKIQPAELGDSAMYLCASSTGLAAETQYFGPGTRLLVL.